These 10 T cell receptor beta chains were sequenced from one sample in a study of blood T cell repertoires in COVID-19. The protocol was immunoSEQ multiplex PCR, while the TCRdb copy is restricted to in-frame clones and leaves out a portion. The sample carries some 200,000 clones, around 86% recorded once. Specimen: PBMCs or T cells enriched from blood (not recorded which). The receptors originated from a man younger than 45 in a cohort exposed to, infected with or recovered from COVID-19 (not recorded which).

This clone was found once. The rearrangement joins TRBV28 to TRBJ1-2; 10 bases line up with TRBD1. The CDR3 runs to 15 residues. Germline values: CDR1 MDHEN, CDR2 SYDVKM. Trimming at V came to 5 bases and at J to 8 bases, leaving 11 bases not matched to a gene. The CDR3 sequence: CASSRRRQGAGGYTF. CDR3 DNA sequence: TGTGCCAGCAGTCGGAGACGACAGGGGGCAGGGGGCTACACCTTC.

The gene calls are TRBV7-2 and TRBJ2-1; D unresolved. Germline V gene lookup returns CDR1 SGHTA and CDR2 FQGNSA. Deletions cut 1 base from V and 9 bases from J, with 13 bases between. The CDR3 consists of 14 residues. The CDR3 protein is CASSLETPIGEQFF. CDR3 bases: TGTGCCAGCAGCTTAGAAACTCCTATCGGTGAGCAGTTCTTC.

The chain uses TRBV2 and TRBJ2-7; 7 nucleotides align to TRBD2. The CDR3 is 13 residues long. V shed 8 bases and J 6 bases; nucleotides not matched to a gene: 10. The germline V gene has CDR1 SNHLY and CDR2 FYNNEI. CDR3 sequence: CASGPAGASEQYF. The CDR3 DNA is TGTGCCAGCGGCCCGGCGGGAGCCTCCGAGCAGTACTTC.

Only one count was recorded for this clone. The CDR3 here is CASSLGLDSYNEQFF. The CDR3 nucleotides read TGTGCCAGCAGCTTAGGCCTAGACAGCTACAATGAGCAGTTCTTC. The rearrangement links TRBV11-3 to TRBJ2-1; tentatively, D is TRBD1 (5 bases). Trimming shortened V by 1 base and J by 3 bases, and 10 bases separated the two germline ends. The CDR3 runs 15 residues. CDR1 SGHNT and CDR2 YENEEA come from the germline V gene.

The DNA of the CDR3 is TGTGCCACCTCGACAGGACAGTTTAGGGTAGCTTTCTTT. Residues: CATSTGQFRVAFF. V is TRBV15 and J is TRBJ1-1; tentative D call: TRBD1 (6 bases). This CDR3 has 13 residues. V lost 8 bases to trimming and J lost 10 bases, with 20 bases between them. Per the germline V gene, CDR1 is LNHNV and CDR2 is YYDKDF (reference sequence). Combining the CDR3 with reference TRBV15 and TRBJ1-1 gives the whole variable domain DAMVIQNPRYQVTQFGKPVTLSCSQTLNHNVMYWYQQKSSQAPKLLFHYYDKDFNNEADTPDNFQSRRPNTSFCFLDIRSPGLGDTAMYLCATSTGQFRVAFFGQGTRLTVV.

The chain employs TRBV7-9 and TRBJ2-2; 8 nucleotides agree with TRBD1. The J segment lost 5 bases and the V segment lost 4 bases, leaving 9 bases of the junction unmatched. CDR1 SEHNR and CDR2 FQNEAQ come from the germline V gene (reference sequence). The length of the CDR3 is 16 residues. The CDR3 nucleotides are TGTGCCAGCAGCTCCGGACAGGGAGGTTGGACCGGGGAGCTGTTTTTT. Translating it yields CASSSGQGGWTGELFF.

The V and J genes are TRBV7-8 and TRBJ1-2; D unresolved. Germline assignment: CDR1 SGHVS and CDR2 FQNEAQ. This CDR3 is built from 12 residues. V lost 1 base and J lost 8, with 8 bases in between. The DNA for the CDR3 is TGTGCCAGCAGCTTAGGACCGGGAGGCTACACCTTC. It yields the protein CASSLGPGGYTF.

The V gene is TRBV5-1, the J gene TRBJ2-7; 7 bases are a match to TRBD2. Germline lookup yields CDR1 SGHRS and CDR2 YFSETQ. This CDR3 comprises 16 residues. V lost 0 bases, J lost 3 bases, and 9 bases stayed unmatched. CDR3 coding DNA: TGCGCCAGCAGCTTGGTCATCGGACTAGGCGGCTACGAGCAGTACTTC. This encodes CASSLVIGLGGYEQYF.

The rearrangement uses TRBV4-1 and TRBJ2-7, with D uncertain. V was shortened by 0 bases and J by 2 bases, with 11 bases between the two germline ends. Germline CDR1 reads MGHRA; CDR2 reads YSYEKL. The CDR3 is 15 amino acids. CDR3 sequence (DNA): TGCGCCAGCAGCCAAGACGATAGCCGGACCTACGAGCAGTACTTC. Translation: CASSQDDSRTYEQYF.

This chain uses TRBV6-1 with TRBJ1-1; a weak D match, TRBD1 (5 bases). The V end was cut by 0 bases, the J end by 0 bases, with 5 bases between. This CDR3 is 14 amino acids long. Looked up from germline, CDR1 is MNHNS and CDR2 is SASEGT. CDR3: CASSEARVNTEAFF. CDR3 DNA sequence: TGTGCCAGCAGTGAAGCCAGGGTGAACACTGAAGCTTTCTTT.